Each of the 23 T cell receptor beta chains below was sequenced from the same sample in a study of blood T cell repertoires in COVID-19. Only in-frame clones appear in the TCRdb table, and some are missing; sequencing was by immunoSEQ multiplex PCR. Here the sample spans 200,000 to 250,000 clones, around 83% being singletons. The sequenced sample consisted of peripheral blood. The receptor source for this set is a woman aged 45 to 65 with COVID-19, enrolled during active disease.

V is TRBV4-3 and J is TRBJ2-1; tentative D call: TRBD1 (6 bases). Germline assignment: CDR1 LGHNA and CDR2 YSLEER. Trimming took 0 bases from V and 8 from J, leaving 14 bases between them. This CDR3 is 15 amino acids long. The CDR3 spells CASSQDLVRGHEQFF. DNA of the CDR3: TGCGCCAGCAGCCAAGATCTGGTCAGGGGCCATGAGCAGTTCTTC.

Here the CDR3 reads CASSSGQPAGYTF. The CDR3 DNA follows: TGTGCCAGCAGCTCGGGACAACCCGCCGGCTACACCTTC. The gene calls are TRBV7-6 and TRBJ1-2, with D possibly matching TRBD1 (6 bases). The CDR3 extends over 13 amino acids. V was pared by 4 bases and J by 8 bases, with 14 bases between. CDR1 and CDR2 from the germline V gene are SGHVS and FNYEAQ.

This sequence joins TRBV30 and TRBJ1-6; 9 bases match TRBD1. V shed 4 bases and J 9 bases; nucleotides not matched to a gene: 19. Per the germline V gene, CDR1 is GTSNPN and CDR2 is SVGIG (reference sequence). This CDR3 spans 18 amino acids. The CDR3 reads CAWKIPGQGPSRVSPLHF. Here the CDR3 DNA reads TGTGCCTGGAAGATACCGGGACAGGGTCCCTCTAGGGTTTCACCCCTCCACTTT. Looking up the rest from reference TRBV30 and TRBJ1-6 gives the full variable domain: SQTIHQWPATLVQPVGSPLSLECTVEGTSNPNLYWYRQAAGRGLQLLFYSVGIGQISSEVPQNLSASRPQDRQFILSSKKLLLSDSGFYLCAWKIPGQGPSRVSPLHFGNGTRLTVT.

V is TRBV9 and J is TRBJ2-1; TRBD2 matches at 10 bases. Germline values: CDR1 SGDLS, CDR2 YYNGEE. This CDR3 is 15 amino acids long. V lost 4 bases to trimming and J lost 7 bases; unmatched junction nucleotides: 8. The CDR3 reads CASSLERGGVNEQFF. For the CDR3, the DNA is TGTGCCAGCAGCCTCGAGCGGGGGGGTGTGAATGAGCAGTTCTTC.

This chain connects TRBV19 to TRBJ2-3; 7 nucleotides agree with TRBD2. Germline-derived CDR1 and CDR2 are LNHDA and SQIVND (reference sequence). J lost 1 base, V lost 3 bases, and 4 bases had no gene match. The CDR3 runs 15 residues. The CDR3: CASSMRLAGTDTQYF. In nucleotides, the CDR3 is TGTGCCAGTAGTATGAGACTAGCTGGCACAGATACGCAGTATTTT.

The chain uses TRBV7-9 and TRBJ2-3; 7 bases align to TRBD2. Germline V gene sequence: CDR1 SEHNR, CDR2 FQNEAQ (reference sequence). The CDR3 has 16 residues. Trimming at V came to 2 bases and at J to 2 bases, leaving 7 bases not matched to a gene. This CDR3 is CASSLTAGRSTDTQYF. The DNA of the CDR3 is TGTGCCAGCAGCTTAACAGCGGGGCGATCCACAGATACGCAGTATTTT.

The gene calls are TRBV4-3 and TRBJ2-3; 8 bases agree with TRBD1. Trimming removed 1 base from V and 1 base from J; junction bases left unmatched: 4. The CDR3 totals 16 residues. Germline V gene lookup returns CDR1 LGHNA and CDR2 YSLEER. CDR3 region: CASSQGSTGGTDTQYF. In DNA, the CDR3 is TGCGCCAGCAGCCAAGGATCGACAGGGGGCACAGATACGCAGTATTTT.

The J gene is TRBJ2-7, the V gene TRBV11-3; 8 bases are a match to TRBD1. CDR3 size: 15 residues. J was trimmed by 4 bases and V by 1 base; bases with no gene match: 6. Germline V gene sequence: CDR1 SGHNT, CDR2 YENEEA. The CDR3 region is CASSLGLQGAYEQYF. CDR3 nucleotide sequence: TGTGCCAGCAGCTTAGGTCTGCAGGGGGCTTACGAGCAGTACTTC.

The chain links TRBV5-5 to TRBJ2-3; 9 bases align to TRBD2. This CDR3 comprises 18 residues. CDR1 SGHKS and CDR2 YYEKEE come from the germline V gene (reference sequence). The J segment lost 2 bases and the V segment lost 0 bases, leaving 10 bases of the junction unmatched. The CDR3 sequence: CASSLDQRGAIFTDTQYF. The CDR3 DNA sequence: TGTGCCAGCAGCTTGGACCAGCGGGGGGCCATCTTCACAGATACGCAGTATTTT. The full variable domain, in which reference TRBV5-5 and TRBJ2-3 provide the parts outside the CDR3, is DAGVTQSPTHLIKTRGQQVTLRCSPISGHKSVSWYQQVLGQGPQFIFQYYEKEERGRGNFPDRFSARQFPNYSSELNVNALLLGDSALYLCASSLDQRGAIFTDTQYFGPGTRLTVL.

V gene TRBV19 combines with J gene TRBJ2-3; D gene uncertain. Looked up from germline, CDR1 is LNHDA and CDR2 is SQIVND (reference sequence). The germline V and J ends were trimmed by 5 bases and 7 bases, with 13 bases remaining between them. The CDR3 has 13 residues. The CDR3 coding sequence is TGTGCCAGTAGTTTAACAGTCGACCATACGCAGTATTTT. Amino acids: CASSLTVDHTQYF.

The chain combines TRBV11-2 with TRBJ2-7; 7 nucleotides line up with TRBD2. The CDR3 loop spans 14 amino acids. V lost 3 bases, J lost 6 bases, and 8 bases stayed unmatched. Germline V gene sequence: CDR1 SGHAT, CDR2 FQNNGV. As DNA, the CDR3 is TGTGCCAGCAGCTTTGGGAGGGGCGGCGGCGAGCAGTACTTC. Translating it yields CASSFGRGGGEQYF. The full variable domain, its missing parts supplied by reference TRBV11-2 and TRBJ2-7, is EAGVAQSPRYKIIEKRQSVAFWCNPISGHATLYWYQQILGQGPKLLIQFQNNGVVDDSQLPKDRFSAERLKGVDSTLKIQPAKLEDSAVYLCASSFGRGGGEQYFGPGTRLTVT.

This clone was observed at least ten times. J is TRBJ2-3 and V is TRBV7-3; tentatively, D is TRBD2 (5 bases). The germline gives CDR1 SGHTA, CDR2 FQGTGA. The CDR3 sequence is 15 residues long. V dropped 1 base and J dropped 2 bases, with 10 bases sitting between them. In DNA, the CDR3 is TGTGCCAGCAGCTTAAATAGCGATCACACAGATACGCAGTATTTT. It specifies CASSLNSDHTDTQYF.

This clone occurred once. The chain joins TRBV6-4 to TRBJ1-1; D might be TRBD1 (5 bases). V was cut by 6 bases and J by 3 bases, with 11 bases left in between. The CDR3 length is 13 residues. The germline gives CDR1 MRHNA, CDR2 SNTAGT. This chain's CDR3 is CASSMGRDTEAFF. CDR3 coding DNA: TGTGCCAGCAGCATGGGCAGGGACACTGAAGCTTTCTTT.

The chain uses TRBV6-2 or TRBV6-3 and TRBJ2-3, with D perhaps matching TRBD1 (6 bases). CDR1 and CDR2 (germline): MNHEY, SVGEGT. The germline V and J ends were trimmed by 4 bases and 4 bases, with 18 bases remaining between them. The CDR3 is 16 residues long. The CDR3 spells CASSSDRRFSADTQYF. CDR3 bases: TGTGCCAGCAGTTCTGACAGGAGATTTTCTGCAGATACGCAGTATTTT.

The CDR3 here is CSASRLAGGRHTDTQYF. In DNA, the CDR3 is TGCAGTGCTAGTCGGCTAGCGGGGGGCCGGCACACAGATACGCAGTATTTT. The gene calls are TRBV20-1 and TRBJ2-3; 11 bases match TRBD2. The CDR3 has 17 amino acids. CDR1 and CDR2 from the germline V gene are DFQATT and SNEGSKA (reference sequence). J lost 2 bases, V lost 3 bases, and 10 bases had no gene match.

This clone has only a few counts. The gene calls are TRBV9 and TRBJ1-6; D unresolved. Trimming took 1 base from V and 10 from J, leaving 9 bases between them. This CDR3 has 13 amino acids. Germline assignment: CDR1 SGDLS and CDR2 YYNGEE. The CDR3 bases are TGTGCCAGCAGCGTACGAGGAAACTCACCCCTCCACTTT. Amino acids: CASSVRGNSPLHF. Full variable domain (rest looked up from reference TRBV9 and TRBJ1-6): DSGVTQTPKHLITATGQRVTLRCSPRSGDLSVYWYQQSLDQGLQFLIQYYNGEERAKGNILERFSAQQFPDLHSELNLSSLELGDSALYFCASSVRGNSPLHFGNGTRLTVT.

The CDR3 nucleotides are TGTGCCAGCAGCGTATGGGACAGTAATTCACCCCTCCACTTT. Residues: CASSVWDSNSPLHF. This chain connects TRBV9 to TRBJ1-6, with 7 nucleotides matching TRBD1. CDR3 length: 14 residues. The germline V gene encodes CDR1 SGDLS and CDR2 YYNGEE. V was pared by 1 base and J by 6 bases, with 1 base of the junction left unmatched. The full variable domain, completed using reference TRBV9 and TRBJ1-6, is DSGVTQTPKHLITATGQRVTLRCSPRSGDLSVYWYQQSLDQGLQFLIQYYNGEERAKGNILERFSAQQFPDLHSELNLSSLELGDSALYFCASSVWDSNSPLHFGNGTRLTVT.

The chain combines TRBV2 with TRBJ1-5; 7 bases match TRBD1. The CDR3 totals 13 residues. The J segment lost 6 bases and the V segment lost 8 bases, leaving 7 bases of the junction unmatched. The germline V gene encodes CDR1 SNHLY and CDR2 FYNNEI. The CDR3 spells CASGAGGAQPQHF. The CDR3 bases are TGTGCCAGCGGGGCAGGGGGAGCTCAGCCCCAGCATTTT.

The chain carries TRBV6-5 and TRBJ2-3, with D possibly matching TRBD1 (7 bases). The germline CDR1 and CDR2 sequences are MNHEY and SVGAGI. CDR3 length: 14 residues. The germline V and J ends were trimmed by 0 bases and 14 bases, with 18 bases remaining between them. CDR3 in amino acids: CASSYSTRGVQVYF. The CDR3 DNA sequence: TGTGCCAGCAGTTACTCGACCAGGGGGGTACAAGTGTATTTT.

The V and J genes are TRBV28 and TRBJ1-6; 7 nucleotides match TRBD1. CDR3 length equals 17 residues. Germline CDR1 and CDR2: MDHEN and SYDVKM. V lost 2 bases, J lost 6 bases, and 10 bases stayed unmatched. CDR3 amino acids: CASSLIRTGAINSPLHF. CDR3 DNA: TGTGCCAGCAGTTTAATCCGGACAGGCGCAATTAATTCACCCCTCCACTTT. Drawing the rest from reference TRBV28 and TRBJ1-6, the complete variable domain is DVKVTQSSRYLVKRTGEKVFLECVQDMDHENMFWYRQDPGLGLRLIYFSYDVKMKEKGDIPEGYSVSREKKERFSLILESASTNQTSMYLCASSLIRTGAINSPLHFGNGTRLTVT.

The V gene is TRBV5-1, the J gene TRBJ1-3; 7 bases are a match to TRBD1. The CDR3 is made up of 15 amino acids. Germline CDR1 and CDR2: SGHRS and YFSETQ. V lost 0 bases to trimming and J lost 4 bases; unmatched junction nucleotides: 4. The DNA for the CDR3 is TGCGCCAGCAGCTTGGCAGGGGGGCGCGGAAACACCATATATTTT. Amino acids: CASSLAGGRGNTIYF.

The chain has TRBV9 and TRBJ1-2, with TRBD1 as a possible D gene (5 bases). The germline CDR1 and CDR2 sequences are SGDLS and YYNGEE. The length of the CDR3 is 13 residues. The V and J ends lost 0 bases and 3 bases respectively, with 6 bases between them. The CDR3 loop is CASSVEQDYGYTF. The CDR3 bases are TGTGCCAGCAGCGTAGAACAGGACTATGGCTACACCTTC.

The V and J genes are TRBV6-2 or TRBV6-3 and TRBJ2-5; 14 bases align to TRBD2. This CDR3 has 16 residues. The V gene's germline CDR1 is MNHEY and CDR2 SVGEGT. With V trimmed by 5 bases and J by 5 bases, 7 bases remained unmatched. This CDR3 reads CASSRGLAGAGETQYF. The CDR3, as DNA: TGTGCCAGCAGTAGGGGACTAGCGGGAGCAGGGGAGACCCAGTACTTC.